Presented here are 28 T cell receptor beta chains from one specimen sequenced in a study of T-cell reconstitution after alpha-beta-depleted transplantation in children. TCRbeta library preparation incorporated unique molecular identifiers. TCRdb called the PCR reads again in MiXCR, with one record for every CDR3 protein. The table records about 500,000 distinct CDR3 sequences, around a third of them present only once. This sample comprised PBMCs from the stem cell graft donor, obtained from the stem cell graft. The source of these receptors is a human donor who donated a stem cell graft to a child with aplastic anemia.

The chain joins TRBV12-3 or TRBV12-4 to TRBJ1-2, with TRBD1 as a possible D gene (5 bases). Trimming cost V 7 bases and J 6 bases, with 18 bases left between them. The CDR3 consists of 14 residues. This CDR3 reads CASTLGGLFDGYTF. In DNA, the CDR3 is TGTGCCAGCACTCTCGGGGGACTTTTTGATGGCTACACCTTC.

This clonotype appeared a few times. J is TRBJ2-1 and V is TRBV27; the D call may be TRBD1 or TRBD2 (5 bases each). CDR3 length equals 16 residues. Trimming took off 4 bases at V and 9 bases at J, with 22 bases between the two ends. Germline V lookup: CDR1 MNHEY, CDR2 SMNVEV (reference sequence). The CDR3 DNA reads TGTGCCAGCAGTTCCCCCTCGACTACAGGTCGCGGTGAGCAGTTCTTC. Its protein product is CASSSPSTTGRGEQFF.

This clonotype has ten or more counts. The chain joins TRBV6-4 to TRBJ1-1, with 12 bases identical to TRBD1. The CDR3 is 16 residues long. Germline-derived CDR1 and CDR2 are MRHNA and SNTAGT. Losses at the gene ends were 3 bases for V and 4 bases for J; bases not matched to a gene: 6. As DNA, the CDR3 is TGTGCCAGCAGTGAGTCTCCGGGACAGGGGGCCACTGAAGCTTTCTTT. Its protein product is CASSESPGQGATEAFF.

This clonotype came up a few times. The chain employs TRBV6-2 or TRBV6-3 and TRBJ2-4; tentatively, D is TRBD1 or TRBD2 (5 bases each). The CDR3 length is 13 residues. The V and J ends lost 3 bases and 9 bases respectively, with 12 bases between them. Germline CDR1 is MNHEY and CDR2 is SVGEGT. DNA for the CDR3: TGTGCCAGCAGTTATCTCGGGACCGGCATTCAGTACTTC. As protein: CASSYLGTGIQYF.

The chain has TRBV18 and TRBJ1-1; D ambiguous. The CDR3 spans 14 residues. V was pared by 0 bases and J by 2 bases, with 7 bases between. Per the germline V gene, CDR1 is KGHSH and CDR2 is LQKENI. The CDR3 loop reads CASSPPHGNTEAFF. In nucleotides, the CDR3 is TGTGCCAGCTCACCACCACACGGCAACACTGAAGCTTTCTTT.

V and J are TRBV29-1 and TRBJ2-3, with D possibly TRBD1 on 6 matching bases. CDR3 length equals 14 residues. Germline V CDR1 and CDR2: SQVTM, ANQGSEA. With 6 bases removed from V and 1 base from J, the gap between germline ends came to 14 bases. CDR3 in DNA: TGCAGCGTCGAGTCCCCAGGGGGCACAGATACGCAGTATTTT. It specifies CSVESPGGTDTQYF.

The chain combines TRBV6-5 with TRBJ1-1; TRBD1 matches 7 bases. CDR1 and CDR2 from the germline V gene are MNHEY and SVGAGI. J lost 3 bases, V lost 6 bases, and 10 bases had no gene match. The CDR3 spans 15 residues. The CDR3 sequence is CASRLHRGWDTEAFF. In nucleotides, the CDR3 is TGTGCCAGCAGACTTCACAGGGGCTGGGACACTGAAGCTTTCTTT.

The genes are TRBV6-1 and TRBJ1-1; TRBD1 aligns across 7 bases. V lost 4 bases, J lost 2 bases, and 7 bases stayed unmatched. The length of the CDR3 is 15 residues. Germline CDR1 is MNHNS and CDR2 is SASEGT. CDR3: CASSANRGGNTEAFF. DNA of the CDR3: TGTGCCAGCAGTGCAAACAGGGGAGGAAACACTGAAGCTTTCTTT.

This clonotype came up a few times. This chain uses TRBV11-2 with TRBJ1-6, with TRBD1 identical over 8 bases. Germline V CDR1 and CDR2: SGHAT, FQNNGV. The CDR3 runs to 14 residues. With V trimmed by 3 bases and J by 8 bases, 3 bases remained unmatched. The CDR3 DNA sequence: TGTGCCAGCAGCTTCGGGACAGGAGATTCACCCCTCCACTTT. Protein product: CASSFGTGDSPLHF.

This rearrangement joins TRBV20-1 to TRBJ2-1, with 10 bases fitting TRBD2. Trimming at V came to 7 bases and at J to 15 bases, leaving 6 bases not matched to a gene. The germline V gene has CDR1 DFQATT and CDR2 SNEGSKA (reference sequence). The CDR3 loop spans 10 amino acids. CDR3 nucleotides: TGCAGTGTGCTAGCGGGAGAATGGTTCTTC. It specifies CSVLAGEWFF.

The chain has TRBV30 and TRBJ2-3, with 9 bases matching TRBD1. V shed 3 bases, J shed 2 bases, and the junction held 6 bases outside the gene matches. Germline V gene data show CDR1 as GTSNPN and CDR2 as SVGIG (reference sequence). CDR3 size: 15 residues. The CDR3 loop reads CAWSAGQGNTDTQYF. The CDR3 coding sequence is TGTGCCTGGAGCGCGGGACAGGGAAACACAGATACGCAGTATTTT.

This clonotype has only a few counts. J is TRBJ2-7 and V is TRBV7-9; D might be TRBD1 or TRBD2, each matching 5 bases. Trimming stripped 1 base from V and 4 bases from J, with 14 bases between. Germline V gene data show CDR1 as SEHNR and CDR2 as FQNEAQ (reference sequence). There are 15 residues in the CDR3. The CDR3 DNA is TGTGCCAGCAGCTTAGGAGTCGGGGCCGTTTACGAGCAGTACTTC. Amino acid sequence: CASSLGVGAVYEQYF.

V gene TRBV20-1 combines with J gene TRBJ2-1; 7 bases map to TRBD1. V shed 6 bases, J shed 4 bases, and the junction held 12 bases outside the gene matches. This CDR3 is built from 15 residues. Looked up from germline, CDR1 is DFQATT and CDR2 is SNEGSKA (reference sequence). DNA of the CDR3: TGCAGTGCCTTACATGGGACAGCTAAATACAATGAGCAGTTCTTC. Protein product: CSALHGTAKYNEQFF.

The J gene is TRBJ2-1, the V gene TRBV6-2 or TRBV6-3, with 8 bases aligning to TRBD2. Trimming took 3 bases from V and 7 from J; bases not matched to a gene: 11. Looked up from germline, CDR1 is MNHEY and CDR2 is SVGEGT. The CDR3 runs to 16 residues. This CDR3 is CASSYRKRERGNEQFF. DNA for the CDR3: TGTGCCAGCAGTTATCGGAAGCGGGAGCGTGGGAATGAGCAGTTCTTC.

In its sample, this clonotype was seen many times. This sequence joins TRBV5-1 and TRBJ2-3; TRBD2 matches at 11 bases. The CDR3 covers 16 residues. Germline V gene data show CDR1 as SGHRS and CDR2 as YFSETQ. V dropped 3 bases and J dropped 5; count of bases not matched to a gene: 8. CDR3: CASSSVAGGLGDTQYF. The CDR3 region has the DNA TGCGCCAGCAGCTCCGTAGCGGGAGGGCTGGGAGATACGCAGTATTTT.

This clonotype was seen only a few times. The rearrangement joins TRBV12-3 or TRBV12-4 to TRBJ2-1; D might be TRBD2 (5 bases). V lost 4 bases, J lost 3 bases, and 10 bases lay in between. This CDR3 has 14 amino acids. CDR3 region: CASSWELGYNEQFF. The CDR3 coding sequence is TGTGCCAGCAGTTGGGAACTAGGCTACAATGAGCAGTTCTTC.

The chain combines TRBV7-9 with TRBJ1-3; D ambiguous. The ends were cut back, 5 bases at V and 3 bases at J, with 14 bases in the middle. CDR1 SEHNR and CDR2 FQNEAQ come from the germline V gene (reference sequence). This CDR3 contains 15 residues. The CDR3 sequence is CASSHPTRSGNTIYF. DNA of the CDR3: TGTGCCAGCAGCCACCCGACAAGAAGTGGAAACACCATATATTTT. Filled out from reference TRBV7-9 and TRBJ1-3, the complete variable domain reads DTGVSQNPRHKITKRGQNVTFRCDPISEHNRLYWYRQTLGQGPEFLTYFQNEAQLEKSRLLSDRFSAERPKGSFSTLEIQRTEQGDSAMYLCASSHPTRSGNTIYFGEGSWLTVV.

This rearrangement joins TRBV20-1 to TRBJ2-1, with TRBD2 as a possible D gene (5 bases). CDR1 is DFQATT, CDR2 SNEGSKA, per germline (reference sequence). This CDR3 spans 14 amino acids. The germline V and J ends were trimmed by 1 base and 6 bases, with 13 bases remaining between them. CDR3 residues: CSARVGRRTNEQFF. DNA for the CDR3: TGCAGTGCTAGAGTGGGCAGGAGGACCAATGAGCAGTTCTTC.

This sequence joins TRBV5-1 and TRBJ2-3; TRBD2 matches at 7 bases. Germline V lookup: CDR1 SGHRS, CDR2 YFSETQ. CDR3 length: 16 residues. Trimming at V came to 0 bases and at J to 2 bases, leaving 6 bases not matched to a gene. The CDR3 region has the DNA TGCGCCAGCAGCTTGGGAGCGGGGTTCTTCACAGATACGCAGTATTTT. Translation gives CASSLGAGFFTDTQYF. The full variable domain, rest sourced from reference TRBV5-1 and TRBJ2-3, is KAGVTQTPRYLIKTRGQQVTLSCSPISGHRSVSWYQQTPGQGLQFLFEYFSETQRNKGNFPGRFSGRQFSNSRSEMNVSTLELGDSALYLCASSLGAGFFTDTQYFGPGTRLTVL.

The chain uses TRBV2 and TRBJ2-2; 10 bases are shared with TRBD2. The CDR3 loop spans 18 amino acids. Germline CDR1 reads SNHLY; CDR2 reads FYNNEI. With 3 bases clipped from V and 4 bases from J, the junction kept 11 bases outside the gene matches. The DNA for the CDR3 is TGTGCCAGCAGTGATCCGCGACTAGCGGGTCCGAGCACCGGGGAGCTGTTTTTT. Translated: CASSDPRLAGPSTGELFF.

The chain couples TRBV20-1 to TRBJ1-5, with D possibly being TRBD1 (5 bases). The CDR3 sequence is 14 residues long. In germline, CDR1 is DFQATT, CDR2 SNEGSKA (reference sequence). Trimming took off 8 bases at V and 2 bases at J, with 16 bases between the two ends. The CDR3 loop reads CSSQEGRRNQPQHF. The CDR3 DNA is TGCAGTTCCCAGGAGGGACGACGCAATCAGCCCCAGCATTTT.

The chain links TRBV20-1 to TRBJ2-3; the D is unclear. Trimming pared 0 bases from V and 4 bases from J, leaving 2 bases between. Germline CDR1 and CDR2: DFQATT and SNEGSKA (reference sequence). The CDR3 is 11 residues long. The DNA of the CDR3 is TGCAGTGCTAGAGACCCAGATACGCAGTATTTT. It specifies CSARDPDTQYF.

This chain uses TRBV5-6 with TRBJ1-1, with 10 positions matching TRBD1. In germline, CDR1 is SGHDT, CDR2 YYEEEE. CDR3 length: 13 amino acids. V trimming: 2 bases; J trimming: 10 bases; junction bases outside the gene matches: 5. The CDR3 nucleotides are TGTGCCAGCAGCTTCCCGGGACAGGGGTTAGCTTTCTTT. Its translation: CASSFPGQGLAFF.

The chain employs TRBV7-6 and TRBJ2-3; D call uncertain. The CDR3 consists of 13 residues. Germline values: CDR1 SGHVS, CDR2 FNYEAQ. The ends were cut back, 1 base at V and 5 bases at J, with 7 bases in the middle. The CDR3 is CASSLGIQDTQYF. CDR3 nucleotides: TGTGCCAGCAGCTTAGGGATTCAAGATACGCAGTATTTT.

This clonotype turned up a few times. The CDR3 coding sequence is TGTGCCAGCAGTGAAGGACTCAGCACAGATACGCAGTATTTT. This sequence encodes CASSEGLSTDTQYF. The rearrangement uses TRBV27 and TRBJ2-3; a weak D match, TRBD2 (5 bases). The germline CDR1 and CDR2 sequences are MNHEY and SMNVEV (reference sequence). CDR3 size: 14 residues. Trimming removed 5 bases at V and 0 bases at J, with 9 bases between.

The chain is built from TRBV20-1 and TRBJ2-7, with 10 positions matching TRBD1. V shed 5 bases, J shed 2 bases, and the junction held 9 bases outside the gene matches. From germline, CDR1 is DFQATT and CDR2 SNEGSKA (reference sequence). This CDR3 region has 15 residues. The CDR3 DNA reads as TGCAGTGCTCCCGCCCGGACAGGGGGTACCTACGAGCAGTACGTC. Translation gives CSAPARTGGTYEQYV.

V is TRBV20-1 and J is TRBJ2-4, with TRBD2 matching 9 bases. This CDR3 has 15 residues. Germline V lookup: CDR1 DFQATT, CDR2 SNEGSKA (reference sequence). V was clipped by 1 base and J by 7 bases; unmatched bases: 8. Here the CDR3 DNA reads TGCAGTGCTAGAGTGGGTAGCGGGGGAGATAACATTCAGTACTTC. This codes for CSARVGSGGDNIQYF.

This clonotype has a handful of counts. CDR3 protein: CASSSRTSNPYEQYF. The DNA of the CDR3 is TGTGCCAGCAGTTCCCGGACTAGTAATCCCTACGAGCAGTACTTC. The chain links TRBV12-3 or TRBV12-4 to TRBJ2-7, with 7 nucleotides matching TRBD2. Trimming cost V 4 bases and J 2 bases; bases outside gene matches: 8. This CDR3 comprises 15 residues.